The sample holds one count of the clone carrying this T cell receptor (beta chain). CDR1 and CDR2 (germline): LNHNV, YYDKDF (reference sequence). V shed 1 base and J shed 6 bases, with 19 bases lying between them. The CDR3 has 16 amino acids. In the source study's methods: Quantification of nucleated cells was approximated via reference gene primer amplification. Only in-frame clones appear in the TCRdb table, and some are missing; sequencing was by immunoSEQ multiplex PCR. V, J and clone size were drawn from that table, and D and trimming were deduced from the DNA. The sample has about 170,000 clones, about 86% seen once. This sample is part of a study of blood T cell repertoires in COVID-19. Study in general: Sites in the United States, Italy and Spain provided acute and convalescent COVID-19 samples.

This chain joins TRBV15 and TRBJ2-7; perhaps TRBD1 as D (5 bases). Source material: peripheral blood. The sequence derives from a woman older than 75 in a cohort sampled during active or convalescent COVID-19. The CDR3 loop is CATSRGRGSGAIEQYF. The CDR3 DNA reads TGTGCCACCAGCAGAGGTAGGGGTTCTGGGGCGATCGAGCAGTACTTC.